This T cell receptor (beta chain) was identified during a study of T cell responses to AZD1222 COVID-19 vaccine. The length of the CDR3 is 16 residues. Trimming pared 0 bases from V and 4 bases from J, leaving 16 bases between. Turning to this clone: Its antigen is currently unknown.

Notes on the study in general: Distributed over spike, vaccine-associated CD4 TCRs predominated at 160-218 and 743-854. Donors in the cohort were predominantly white British and more often female, and clonal diversity was possibly underestimated. Nearly half of spike-specific TCRs reportedly target variant regions that are unmutated in the B.1.351 and B.1.1.7 variants.

Second-dose recipients at about 4 or about 12 weeks were treated as one pooled group. The protocol was immunoSEQ multiplex PCR, while the TCRdb copy is restricted to in-frame clones and leaves out a portion. The repertoire holds roughly 120,000 clones, with around 89% as singletons. This TCR derives from an adult who received the AZD1222 COVID-19 vaccine. The starting material was peripheral blood, obtained 28 days after the second AZD1222 dose. The genes are TRBV23-1 and TRBJ2-7, with D perhaps matching TRBD1 or TRBD2 (5 bases each). TRBV23-1 is filed as an ORF, its function uncertain. The CDR3 DNA reads as TGCGCCAGCAGTCAATCCCTCGAGGGGCTTTCGTACGAGCAGTACTTC. Translation: CASSQSLEGLSYEQYF.